Listed below are T cell receptor beta chains from one sample, sequenced in a study of blood T cell repertoires in COVID-19. Profiling relied on immunoSEQ multiplex PCR, and the TCRdb table lists in-frame clones only, not all of them. The sample includes approximately 400,000 clones, approximately 88% of them seen just once. The sample was peripheral blood. The receptors were gathered from a woman between 45 and 65 years old with COVID-19, enrolled during active disease. The CDR3 runs from the conserved cysteine through the conserved F or W. The order of the fields is D gene, J gene, clone size, V gene, CDR3 DNA, CDR3 protein. D genes are given only for firm matches. Clone size appears in some rows only: once, few, many, or a class for an expanded clone.

>NA|TRBJ1-1|NA|TRBV7-2
TGTGCCAGCAGCTTCAGGGTGACTAGGAACACTGAAGCTTTCTTT
CASSFRVTRNTEAFF
>NA|TRBJ1-2|NA|TRBV2
TGTGCCAGCAGTGAAGACAGTGCCTTCTATGGCTACACCTTC
CASSEDSAFYGYTF
>TRBD1|TRBJ1-2|once|TRBV4-2
TGTGCCAGCAGCCAAGAGACAGGGGTTAAGGGCTACACCTTC
CASSQETGVKGYTF
>TRBD2|TRBJ2-1|NA|TRBV7-8
TGTGCCAGCAGCGAAACTAGCGGGGACTACAATGAGCAGTTCTTC
CASSETSGDYNEQFF
>NA|TRBJ1-6|NA|TRBV6-5
TGTGCCAGCAGTTACTCTGGAGGGTGGGATTCACCCCTCCACTTT
CASSYSGGWDSPLHF
>TRBD1|TRBJ2-5|NA|TRBV2
TGTGCCAGCCAGCGACAGGGCTCGTTGGAGACCCAGTACTTC
CASQRQGSLETQYF
>TRBD1|TRBJ2-6|NA|TRBV5-1
TGCGCCAGCAGCCCTGACAGGGTGGGGATTACGGGGGCCAACGTCCTGACTTTC
CASSPDRVGITGANVLTF
>TRBD1|TRBJ1-4|NA|TRBV27
TGTGCCAGCAGTCCCGCCGGGACAGGGGGGTTAAATGAAAAACTGTTTTTT
CASSPAGTGGLNEKLFF
>NA|TRBJ1-1|NA|TRBV11-2
TGTGCCAGCAGCTTACAGAGGGACACTGAAGCTTTCTTT
CASSLQRDTEAFF
>NA|TRBJ2-5|NA|TRBV19
TGTGCCAGTAGTAGGTCCGACCCAGGGGAAGAGACCCAGTACTTC
CASSRSDPGEETQYF
>NA|TRBJ1-1|NA|TRBV6-4
TGTGCCAGCAGTGCGGAGCAGAGCACTGAAGCTTTCTTT
CASSAEQSTEAFF
>NA|TRBJ2-3|NA|TRBV2
TGTGCCAGCAGTGAAGGTAGTGCAGATACGCAGTATTTT
CASSEGSADTQYF
>NA|TRBJ1-1|NA|TRBV6-5
TGTGCCAGCAGTTACTGGGACATGAACACTGAAGCTTTCTTT
CASSYWDMNTEAFF
>TRBD2|TRBJ2-1|NA|TRBV10-2
TGCGCCAGCAGTGACATGGGACTAGCGGGGGGGCCGGGCTCCTACAATGAGCAGTTCTTC
CASSDMGLAGGPGSYNEQFF
>TRBD1|TRBJ2-7|NA|TRBV28
TGTGCCAGCAGTCAAGGACAGGCCTACGAGCAGTACTTC
CASSQGQAYEQYF
>TRBD1|TRBJ2-1|NA|TRBV24-1
TGTGCCACCGGAAGCGGGACAGGGGACTACAATGAGCAGTTCTTC
CATGSGTGDYNEQFF
>NA|TRBJ2-1|NA|TRBV3-1/TRBV3-2
TGTGCCAGCAGCCAAGGGCGGGGTATAATCGGGCAGTTCTTC
CASSQGRGIIGQFF
>TRBD2|TRBJ2-2|NA|TRBV2
TGTGCCAGCGAGGCGGGGGGTAGCGGGGAGCTGTTTTTT
CASEAGGSGELFF
>NA|TRBJ1-2|once|TRBV2
TGTGCCAGCATCCCAGCACAGGGAGCTAACTATGGCTACACCTTC
CASIPAQGANYGYTF
>TRBD1|TRBJ1-1|NA|TRBV18
TGTGCCAGCTCACCGGACAGGGGGGGTGAAGCTTTCTTT
CASSPDRGGEAFF
>TRBD1|TRBJ1-6|NA|TRBV18
TGTGCCAGCTCACGGGACAGGGTGTTAATCTCCTATAATTCACCCCTCCACTTT
CASSRDRVLISYNSPLHF
>TRBD2|TRBJ2-7|NA|TRBV3-1/TRBV3-2
TGTGCCAGCAGTCTCGGACTAGCTAGCTCCTACGAGCAGTACTTC
CASSLGLASSYEQYF
>TRBD1|TRBJ2-7|NA|TRBV11-2
TGTGCCAGCAGCTGGATACAGGGGACCTACGAGCAGTACTTC
CASSWIQGTYEQYF
>NA|TRBJ1-1|NA|TRBV2
TGTGCCAGCAGTGAAGAGGCGGTACTGAACACTGAAGCTTTCTTT
CASSEEAVLNTEAFF
>NA|TRBJ2-2|NA|TRBV11-3
TGTGCCAGCAGCTTAGTACAGGCCGACACCGGGGAGCTGTTTTTT
CASSLVQADTGELFF
>NA|TRBJ1-2|NA|TRBV5-1
TGCGCCAGCAGCTTGGTGTCGGGGGATCTCAACTATGGCTACACCTTC
CASSLVSGDLNYGYTF
>TRBD1|TRBJ2-7|few|TRBV5-5
TGTGCCAGCAGCTTTCCAGACAGGGAAGACTCCTACGAGCAGTACTTC
CASSFPDREDSYEQYF
>TRBD1|TRBJ1-2|NA|TRBV9
TGTGCCAGCAGCGCAACGACGACAGGGGCTTCCTATGGCTACACCTTC
CASSATTTGASYGYTF
>NA|TRBJ1-4|NA|TRBV19
TGTGCCAGTGGTATGAGGAGGAACCGTAATGAAAAACTGTTTTTT
CASGMRRNRNEKLFF
>NA|TRBJ2-2|NA|TRBV5-1
TGCGCCAGCAGCTTGAATGCGGGCCTTGGGGCCGGGGAGCTGTTTTTT
CASSLNAGLGAGELFF
>TRBD1|TRBJ1-5|NA|TRBV5-4
TGTGCCAGCAGCTTACAGGGGAGTCAGCCCCAGCATTTT
CASSLQGSQPQHF
>NA|TRBJ1-2|once|TRBV7-3
TGTGCCAGCAGCTTAACAGGGAGAGAGTATGGCTACACCTTC
CASSLTGREYGYTF
>TRBD1|TRBJ1-5|NA|TRBV28
TGTGCCAGCAGTCGAAAGGGACAGTCAAATCAGCCCCAGCATTTT
CASSRKGQSNQPQHF
>NA|TRBJ1-1|NA|TRBV10-3
TGTGCCATCAGCCCTGGGCCGGACACTGAAGCTTTCTTT
CAISPGPDTEAFF
>NA|TRBJ1-2|NA|TRBV4-1
TGCGCCAGCAGCCAAGATCAGGGAAGAGGCTATGGCTACACCTTC
CASSQDQGRGYGYTF
>NA|TRBJ1-1|NA|TRBV7-6
TGTGCCAGCAGCTTAACTGCTTTCTTT
CASSLTAFF
>NA|TRBJ1-1|few|TRBV19
TGTGCCAGTAGTATAGCAAGGGGCACTGAAGCTTTCTTT
CASSIARGTEAFF
>NA|TRBJ1-2|few|TRBV21-1
TGTGCCAGCAGCACCCCTTACCGGAGCTATGGCTACACCTTC
CASSTPYRSYGYTF
>NA|TRBJ1-1|once|TRBV5-1
TGCGCCAGCAGCTTAGTCTTACCCGGGGGGAACACTGAAGCTTTCTTT
CASSLVLPGGNTEAFF
>TRBD1|TRBJ1-2|NA|TRBV6-2/TRBV6-3
TGTGCCAGAGGCCCTCTTGGACAGGCGTATGGCTACACCTTC
CARGPLGQAYGYTF
>TRBD2|TRBJ2-7|NA|TRBV27
TGTGCCAGCAGCCGCGGGGGAATCTCCTACGAGCAGTACTTC
CASSRGGISYEQYF
>NA|TRBJ1-1|NA|TRBV9
TGTGCCAGCAGCCCCAGGGCAGGGAACACTGAAGCTTTCTTT
CASSPRAGNTEAFF
>NA|TRBJ1-5|NA|TRBV27
TGTGCCAGCAGTTTATGGGGGCCCGATCAGCCCCAGCATTTT
CASSLWGPDQPQHF
>NA|TRBJ1-3|few|TRBV27
TGTGCCAGCAGTTTAAGCCGGAGCTCTGGAAACACCATATATTTT
CASSLSRSSGNTIYF
>NA|TRBJ1-2|NA|TRBV3-1/TRBV3-2
TGTGCCAGCAGCCCCGAAATATGGGTGTCAGGTCCCTATGGCTACACCTTC
CASSPEIWVSGPYGYTF
>NA|TRBJ2-3|once|TRBV24-1
TGTGCCACCAGTGGTATGGACTTTGAAGGCATCACAGATACGCAGTATTTT
CATSGMDFEGITDTQYF
>NA|TRBJ2-3|NA|TRBV30
TGTGCCTGGACAGACAGTCGGGATACGCAGTATTTT
CAWTDSRDTQYF
>NA|TRBJ2-2|NA|TRBV5-1
TGCGCCAGCTCATACAGGCTGGGCGGGGAAGGGGAGCTGTTTTTT
CASSYRLGGEGELFF
>NA|TRBJ2-1|NA|TRBV5-1
TGCGCCAGCAGCGTACTTGAGAGCTCCTACAATGAGCAGTTCTTC
CASSVLESSYNEQFF